The source of this T cell receptor (beta chain) is a study of blood T cells in healthy people across ages. With respect to this clonotype: Its antigen is undetermined.

Findings and caveats of the study: In older individuals, TCR beta diversity per million T cells was lower, falling roughly linearly with age. Expanded clonotype shifts may have been confounded, as the donors had an unknown CMV status.

For the second PCR, which ran for roughly 6 to 11 cycles, a sample-barcoded 5' primer and a J-beta primer mix were used. The authors tagged each cDNA molecule using a template-switch adaptor with 12 random nucleotides. TCRdb used MiXCR to reprocess the 5' RACE reads, holding one entry per CDR3 protein. The sample has 1.2 million to 1.5 million distinct CDR3 sequences; 55% to 75% are singletons. Trimming removed 8 bases at V and 0 bases at J, with 7 bases between. The CDR3 covers 13 residues. The V gene's germline CDR1 is SEHNR and CDR2 FQNEAQ (reference sequence). Every donor contributed about 10 milliliters of peripheral blood by blood draw.

The rearrangement joins TRBV7-9 to TRBJ2-2; D gene uncertain. Sample: blood. The clonotype comes from a man in his late teens or twenties in good health. For the CDR3, the DNA is TGTGCCAGCCCCCTCCCGAACACCGGGGAGCTGTTTTTT. It codes for CASPLPNTGELFF.